This T cell receptor (beta chain) was observed in a study of cytomegalovirus exposure and HLA in healthy donors. The primer mix had 60 Vbeta and 13 Jbeta primers. Using immunoSEQ multiplex PCR, the repertoire was profiled, and TCRdb retains in-frame clones only, with some absent. The data show 140,000 to 150,000 clones, around 57% seen once. The germline V gene has CDR1 PRHDT and CDR2 FYEKMQ (reference sequence). V lost 5 bases and J lost 0, with 19 bases in between. The CDR3 has 17 amino acids. Each donor was healthy, and each was a bone marrow donor. This receptor was obtained from a male donor in good health and CMV-seronegative. The material sequenced was PBMCs. The chain couples TRBV13 to TRBJ1-1, with D perhaps TRBD1 (5 bases). The CDR3 spells CASSAGAPGSMNTEAFF. The CDR3 region has the DNA TGTGCCAGCAGCGCTGGGGCCCCGGGCAGCATGAACACTGAAGCTTTCTTT.